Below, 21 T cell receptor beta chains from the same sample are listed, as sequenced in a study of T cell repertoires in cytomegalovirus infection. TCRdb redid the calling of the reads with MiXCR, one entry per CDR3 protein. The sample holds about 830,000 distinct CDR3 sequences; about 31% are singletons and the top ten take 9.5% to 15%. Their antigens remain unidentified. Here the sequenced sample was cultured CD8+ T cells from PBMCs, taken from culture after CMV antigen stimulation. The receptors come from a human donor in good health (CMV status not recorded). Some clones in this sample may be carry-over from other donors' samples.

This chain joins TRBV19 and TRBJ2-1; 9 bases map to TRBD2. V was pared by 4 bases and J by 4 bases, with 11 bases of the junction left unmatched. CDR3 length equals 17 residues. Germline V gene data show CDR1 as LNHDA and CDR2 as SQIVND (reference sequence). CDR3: CASSTPSSSGEYNEQFF. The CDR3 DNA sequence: TGTGCCAGTAGTACCCCCTCGTCTAGCGGGGAGTACAATGAGCAGTTCTTC.

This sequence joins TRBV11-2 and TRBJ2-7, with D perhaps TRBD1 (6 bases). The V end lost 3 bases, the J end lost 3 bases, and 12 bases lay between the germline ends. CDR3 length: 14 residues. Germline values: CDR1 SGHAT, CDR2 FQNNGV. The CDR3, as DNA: TGTGCCAGCAGCTTGACAGGTCGAAGCTACGAGCAGTACTTC. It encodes CASSLTGRSYEQYF.

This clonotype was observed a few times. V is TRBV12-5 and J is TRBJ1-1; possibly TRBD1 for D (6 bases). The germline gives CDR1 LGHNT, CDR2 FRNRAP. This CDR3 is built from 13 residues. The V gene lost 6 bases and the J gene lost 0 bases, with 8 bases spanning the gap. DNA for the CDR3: TGTGCTAGTGGCCGGACAGTGAACACTGAAGCTTTCTTT. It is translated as CASGRTVNTEAFF. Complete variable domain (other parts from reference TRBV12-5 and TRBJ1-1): DARVTQTPRHKVTEMGQEVTMRCQPILGHNTVFWYRQTMMQGLELLAYFRNRAPLDDSGMPKDRFSAEMPDATLATLKIQPSEPRDSAVYFCASGRTVNTEAFFGQGTRLTVV.

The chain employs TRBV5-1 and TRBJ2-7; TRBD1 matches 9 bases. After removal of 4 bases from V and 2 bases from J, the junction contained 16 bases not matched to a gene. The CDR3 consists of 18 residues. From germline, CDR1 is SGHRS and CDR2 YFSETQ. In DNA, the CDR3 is TGCGCCAGCAGCCCTTTCTCGACAGGGGGTGACTTTCCCTACGAGCAGTACGTC. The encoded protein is CASSPFSTGGDFPYEQYV.

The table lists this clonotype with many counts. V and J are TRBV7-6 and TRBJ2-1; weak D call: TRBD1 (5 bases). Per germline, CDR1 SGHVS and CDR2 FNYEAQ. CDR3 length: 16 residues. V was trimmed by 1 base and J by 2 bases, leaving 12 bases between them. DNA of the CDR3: TGTGCCAGCAGCTTAGGAACAGGCACGGCCTACAATGAGCAGTTCTTC. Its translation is CASSLGTGTAYNEQFF. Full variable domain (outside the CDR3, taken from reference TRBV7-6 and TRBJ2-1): GAGVSQSPRYKVTKRGQDVALRCDPISGHVSLYWYRQALGQGPEFLTYFNYEAQQDKSGLPNDRFSAERPEGSISTLTIQRTEQRDSAMYRCASSLGTGTAYNEQFFGPGTRLTVL.

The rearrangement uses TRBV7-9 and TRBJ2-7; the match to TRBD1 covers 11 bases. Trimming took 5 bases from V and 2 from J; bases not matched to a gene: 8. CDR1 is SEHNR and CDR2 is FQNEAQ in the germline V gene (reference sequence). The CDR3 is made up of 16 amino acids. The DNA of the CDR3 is TGTGCCAGCAGCCCCCCCGGGACAGGGGGGACCTACGAGCAGTACTTC. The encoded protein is CASSPPGTGGTYEQYF.

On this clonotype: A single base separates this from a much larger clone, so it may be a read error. The CDR3 protein is CVSSLVGQGARVDEKLFF. The DNA for the CDR3 is TGTGTCAGCAGCTTAGTAGGCCAGGGGGCGCGAGTGGATGAAAAACTGTTTTTT. This chain links TRBV7-6 with TRBJ1-4, with 8 positions matching TRBD1. Germline CDR1 is SGHVS and CDR2 is FNYEAQ. CDR3 length: 18 residues. Variable domain in full (rest from reference TRBV7-6 and TRBJ1-4): GAGVSQSPRYKVTKRGQDVALRCDPISGHVSLYWYRQALGQGPEFLTYFNYEAQQDKSGLPNDRFSAERPEGSISTLTIQRTEQRDSAMYRCVSSLVGQGARVDEKLFFGSGTQLSVL.

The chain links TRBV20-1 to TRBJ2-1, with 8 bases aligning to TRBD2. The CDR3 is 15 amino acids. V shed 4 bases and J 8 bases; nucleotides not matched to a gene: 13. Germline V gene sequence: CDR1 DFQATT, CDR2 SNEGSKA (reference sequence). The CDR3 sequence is CSAIPYGGAAHEQFF. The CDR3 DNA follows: TGCAGTGCTATCCCCTACGGGGGGGCCGCCCATGAGCAGTTCTTC.

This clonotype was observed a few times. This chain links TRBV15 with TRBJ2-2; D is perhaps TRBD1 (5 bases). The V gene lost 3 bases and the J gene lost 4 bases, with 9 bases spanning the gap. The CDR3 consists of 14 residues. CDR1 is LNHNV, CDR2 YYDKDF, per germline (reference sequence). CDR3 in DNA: TGTGCCACCAGCAGCGACAGTGGCACCGGGGAGCTGTTTTTT. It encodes CATSSDSGTGELFF.

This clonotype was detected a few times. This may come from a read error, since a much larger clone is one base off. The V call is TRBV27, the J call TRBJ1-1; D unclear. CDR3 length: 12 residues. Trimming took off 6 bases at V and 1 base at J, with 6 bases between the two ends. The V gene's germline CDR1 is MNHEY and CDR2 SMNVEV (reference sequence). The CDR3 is CASRTENTEAFF. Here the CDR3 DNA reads TGTGCCAGCAGAACAGAGAACACTGAAGCTTTCTTT.

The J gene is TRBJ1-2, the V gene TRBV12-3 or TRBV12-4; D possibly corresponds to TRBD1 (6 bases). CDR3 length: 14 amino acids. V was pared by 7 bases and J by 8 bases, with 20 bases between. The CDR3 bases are TGTGCCAGCACCAACGTTGGAGGGGGAGCGGGCTACACCTTC. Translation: CASTNVGGGAGYTF.

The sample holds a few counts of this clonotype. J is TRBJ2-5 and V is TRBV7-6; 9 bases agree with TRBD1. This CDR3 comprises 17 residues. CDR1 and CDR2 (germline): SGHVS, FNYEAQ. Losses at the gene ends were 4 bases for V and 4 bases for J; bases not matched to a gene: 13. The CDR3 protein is CASSSPGQGSRGETQYF. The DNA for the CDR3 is TGTGCCAGCAGCTCCCCGGGACAGGGAAGTAGGGGAGAGACCCAGTACTTC. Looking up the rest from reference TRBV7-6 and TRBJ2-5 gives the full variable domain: GAGVSQSPRYKVTKRGQDVALRCDPISGHVSLYWYRQALGQGPEFLTYFNYEAQQDKSGLPNDRFSAERPEGSISTLTIQRTEQRDSAMYRCASSSPGQGSRGETQYFGPGTRLLVL.

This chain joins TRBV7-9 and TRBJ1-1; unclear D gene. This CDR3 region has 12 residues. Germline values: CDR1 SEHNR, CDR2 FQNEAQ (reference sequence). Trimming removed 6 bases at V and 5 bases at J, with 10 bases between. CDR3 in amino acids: CASRADPTEAFF. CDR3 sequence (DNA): TGTGCCAGCAGGGCGGACCCGACTGAAGCTTTCTTT.

The CDR3 loop reads CASSLWSQETQYF. CDR3 sequence (DNA): TGTGCCAGCAGTTTGTGGAGTCAAGAGACCCAGTACTTC. The rearrangement uses TRBV27 and TRBJ2-5; D ambiguous. The germline V gene has CDR1 MNHEY and CDR2 SMNVEV (reference sequence). The V and J ends lost 3 bases and 2 bases respectively, with 7 bases between them. The CDR3 sequence is 13 residues long.

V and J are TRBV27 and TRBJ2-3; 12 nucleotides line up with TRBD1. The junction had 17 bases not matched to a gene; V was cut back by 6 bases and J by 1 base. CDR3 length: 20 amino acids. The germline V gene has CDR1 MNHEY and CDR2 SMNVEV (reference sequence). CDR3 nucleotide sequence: TGTGCCAGCAGCTTGAGACAGATTCCGGGACAGGGGGCGGGCACAGATACGCAGTATTTT. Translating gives CASSLRQIPGQGAGTDTQYF.

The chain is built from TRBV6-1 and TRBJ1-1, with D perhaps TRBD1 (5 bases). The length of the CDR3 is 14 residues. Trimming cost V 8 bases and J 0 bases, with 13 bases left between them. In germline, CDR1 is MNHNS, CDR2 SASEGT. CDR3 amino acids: CASDKGLLNTEAFF. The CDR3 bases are TGTGCCAGCGACAAGGGACTCCTGAACACTGAAGCTTTCTTT.

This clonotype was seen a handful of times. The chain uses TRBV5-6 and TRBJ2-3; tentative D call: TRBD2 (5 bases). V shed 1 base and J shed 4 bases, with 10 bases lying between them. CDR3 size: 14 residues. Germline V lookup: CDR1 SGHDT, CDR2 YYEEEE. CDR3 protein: CASSLPDYSDTQYF. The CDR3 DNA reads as TGTGCCAGCAGCTTGCCCGACTATTCAGATACGCAGTATTTT.

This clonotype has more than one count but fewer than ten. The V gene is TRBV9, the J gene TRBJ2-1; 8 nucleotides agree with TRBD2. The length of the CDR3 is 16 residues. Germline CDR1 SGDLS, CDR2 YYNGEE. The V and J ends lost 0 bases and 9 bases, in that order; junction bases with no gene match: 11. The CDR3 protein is CASSVAYRGGTGEQFF. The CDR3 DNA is TGTGCCAGCAGCGTAGCTTACCGGGGGGGCACGGGTGAGCAGTTCTTC.

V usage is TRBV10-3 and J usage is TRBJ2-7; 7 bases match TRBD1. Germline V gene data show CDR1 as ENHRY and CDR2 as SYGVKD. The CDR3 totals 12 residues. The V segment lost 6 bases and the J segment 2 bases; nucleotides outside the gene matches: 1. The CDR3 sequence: CAIRQGAYEQYF. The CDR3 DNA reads TGTGCCATCAGGCAGGGGGCCTACGAGCAGTACTTC.

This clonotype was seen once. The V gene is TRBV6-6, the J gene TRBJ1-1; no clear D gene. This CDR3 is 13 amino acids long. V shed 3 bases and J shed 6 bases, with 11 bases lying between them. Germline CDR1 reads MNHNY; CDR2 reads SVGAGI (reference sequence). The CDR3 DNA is TGTGCCAGCAGTTATAGGTCGATCCCTGAAGCTTTCTTT. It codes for CASSYRSIPEAFF.

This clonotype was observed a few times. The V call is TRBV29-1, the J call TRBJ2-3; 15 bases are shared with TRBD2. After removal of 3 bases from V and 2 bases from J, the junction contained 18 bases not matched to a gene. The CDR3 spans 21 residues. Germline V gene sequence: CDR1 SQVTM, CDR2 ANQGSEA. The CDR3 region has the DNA TGCAGCGTTGAGGATATCGGACTAGCGGGGGGGAAAAACTCTTACACAGATACGCAGTATTTT. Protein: CSVEDIGLAGGKNSYTDTQYF.